This T cell receptor (beta chain) appears in the sequencing data of a study of T cells after yellow fever vaccination (dated by TCRdb to the late 2010s). For context, the study as a whole: The SMART-Seq v4 Ultra Low Input RNA kit was used to prepare libraries from fractions with low cell numbers. Bulk PBMC replicates and cell subsets were isolated from blood drawn at multiple timepoints before and after both primary and secondary immunization. To follow T-cell clones before and after both primary and booster YFV17D yellow fever vaccination, bulk TCR alpha and beta repertoires underwent longitudinal sequencing. Two healthy male donors, one aged 18 to 30 and one aged 30 to 40 years, were included in the cohort.

The study at large found these results: Because abundant contaminating clonotypes from the bulk population could be contained in FACS-sorted repertoires, computational filtering was required. Compared with the primary T-cell response, the secondary T-cell response was weaker but faster, peaking on day 5 rather than day 15. After the booster, most of the clones that had expanded following primary vaccination were detected again (approximately 95% of CD4 and around 88% of CD8), which suggests that memory was broadly maintained. A small fraction of clonotypes showed up in both the CD4 and CD8 compartments, probably as a result of convergent recombination. Only two donors were included in the study, so the extent to which the findings can be generalized is limited.

For this clonotype: Its antigen specificity is not known. The sample holds no much larger clone one base away, and base qualities are not on file.

TCR cDNA was synthesized by 5'RACE template switching, which introduced a universal primer site and unique molecular identifiers. Priming of cDNA synthesis was performed from both the TCR alpha and TCR beta constant segments. Library amplification involved two PCR steps, and the second step added sample barcodes and sequencing adapters. Libraries were sequenced on Illumina HiSeq 2500 (2x100 bp) or NovaSeq (2x150 bp). Under the source paper's analysis protocol: Reads were demultiplexed and collapsed into UMI consensus sequences with MIGEC, and V(D)J alignment was performed with MiXCR. Using edgeR on replicate PBMC samples, clonotypes were called vaccine-responding if FDR was below 0.01 and the log2 fold change was above 5 up to day 15. Each bulk clonotype received a CD4 or CD8 identity based on whether the sequenced CD4 or CD8 repertoire contained that clonotype at higher abundance. In-frame beta chains were kept once TCRdb had trimmed the public reads at Q25 with fastp and called clones with MiXCR. Merged by CDR3 protein, the rows form single entries marked with the most common genes and DNA. The V and J calls, along with clone size, are taken from TCRdb and not from the paper's own processing. Here the sample has around 600,000 distinct CDR3 sequences; 9% to 15% occur a single time. Clones ranked in the top ten supply 15% of the sample.

What this sample's treatment or condition label stands for: live attenuated yellow fever vaccine strain. At each blood-draw timepoint, two biological replicates of bulk PBMCs were collected. PBMCs were isolated from peripheral blood using a standard Ficoll-Paque protocol. TriZol was used to extract RNA from bulk PBMCs, CD4 and CD8 fractions, and dextramer-positive and dextramer-negative fractions. The sequencing used PBMCs, collected on the day of the yellow fever booster vaccination. The clonotype originates from a man aged 25-40 years who received the YFV17D yellow fever vaccine.

The base sequence is TGTGCCAGCAGTTTATCGGGGCGACAGGGCTACGAGCAGTACTTC. Its coded protein is CASSLSGRQGYEQYF. The chain is encoded by TRBV27 joined to TRBJ2-7, and TRBD1 aligns with 7 junction nucleotides. The germline V gene (reference sequence) yields MNHEY for CDR1 and SMNVEV for CDR2. The CDR3 contains 15 residues, cysteine and phenylalanine counted. Just the 45-base CDR3 DNA is kept, in frame starting at base 1. Trimming takes 0 bases off V and 3 bases off J; junction bases not matched to a gene: 5.